This TCR beta chain was identified during a study of blood T cell repertoires in COVID-19. Using immunoSEQ multiplex PCR, the repertoire was profiled, and TCRdb retains in-frame clones only, with some absent. The data hold around 60,000 clones, with 72% observed a single time. This CDR3 is built from 15 residues. The V and J ends lost 5 bases and 5 bases, in that order; junction bases with no gene match: 8. Germline V gives CDR1 SGHKS, CDR2 YYEKEE (reference sequence). This chain connects TRBV5-5 to TRBJ2-2; TRBD1 agrees at 8 bases. The clonotype was recovered from a woman in her 70s with COVID-19, enrolled during active disease. The sample consisted of peripheral blood. CDR3 region: CASRDQGAGTGELFF. For the CDR3, the DNA is TGTGCCAGCAGAGACCAGGGGGCAGGTACCGGGGAGCTGTTTTTT.